The source of this T cell receptor beta chain is a study of early stage breast cancer tumors. Study-wide context: Of around 15 invasive breast tumors, about a dozen were hormone receptor-positive, HER2-negative. Roughly 10-fold was the mean read coverage per sample. Findings and limits, study-wide: Commonly generated sequences made up most enriched TCRB sequences shared between patients.

To note about this clone: Its matching antigen is unknown.

TCRdb keeps only in-frame clones here, not all; method: immunoSEQ multiplex PCR. The sample yields some 47,000 clones, 83% seen once. The TCR sequence derives from a person between 50 and 60 years old with breast cancer. Sequenced: blood.

The CDR3 nucleotides read TGTGCCAGCAGCCACAAGGCAGGGATCAAGGGCAACTATGGCTACACCTTC. Translating gives CASSHKAGIKGNYGYTF. The V and J genes are TRBV7-9 and TRBJ1-2, with a weak D call TRBD1 (5 bases). V lost 5 bases and J 2 bases, leaving 21 bases between the germline ends. In germline, CDR1 is SEHNR, CDR2 FQNEAQ (reference sequence). The CDR3 is made up of 17 amino acids.